The source of this T cell receptor (beta chain) is a study of CD8 T cells in Susac syndrome. Germline loops: CDR1 MNHEY, CDR2 SVGAGI. The V and J ends lost 6 bases and 2 bases respectively, with 8 bases between them. This CDR3 has 12 residues. Reverse transcription used about 0.45 to 1 ug RNA and random hexamers. TCRdb passed the immunoSEQ multiplex PCR reads through MiXCR, listing each CDR3 protein once. Of approximately 170,000 distinct CDR3 sequences listed, 92% are singletons. In blood CD8+ and CD4+ T cells, TCR beta underwent sequencing. The controls, all healthy donors, were matched for age and sex. It was negative isolation that provided the CD8+ and CD4+ T cells, whereas TEMRA cells were enriched by FACS.

This sequence was found in a human donor in good health. V gene TRBV6-5 combines with J gene TRBJ2-7; possibly TRBD1 for D (6 bases). The sample was CD4+ T cells from PBMCs. DNA for the CDR3: TGTGCCAGCAGGCAGGGGCCCTACGAGCAGTACTTC. The encoded protein is CASRQGPYEQYF.